The 32 T cell receptor beta chains below all came from one sample that was sequenced in a study of blood T cells in healthy people across ages. Sample-barcoded 5' priming and a J-beta primer mix drove a second PCR of roughly 7 to 11 cycles. TCRdb analysed the 5' RACE reads with MiXCR anew, one entry per CDR3 protein. Of 1.5 million to 1.9 million distinct CDR3 sequences in the sample, about 42% were seen once. The source material was blood. These receptors all come from a woman between 18 and 30 years old in good health.

V usage is TRBV6-1 and J usage is TRBJ1-6, with no clear D. Germline V gene sequence: CDR1 MNHNS, CDR2 SASEGT. V gave up 6 bases and J gave up 8 bases, with 11 bases separating them. CDR3 length: 13 residues. CDR3 DNA: TGTGCCAGCAGGGAACTCAAAGATTCACCCCTCCACTTT. Its protein product is CASRELKDSPLHF.

In DNA, the CDR3 is TGCAGTGCTAGTCACGGGAGGGCCTTTAAAGAGACCCAGTACTTC. Its translation: CSASHGRAFKETQYF. The genes are TRBV20-1 and TRBJ2-5, with 8 bases lining up with TRBD2. This CDR3 is built from 15 residues. Germline CDR1 and CDR2: DFQATT and SNEGSKA (reference sequence). The V segment lost 3 bases and the J segment 3 bases; nucleotides outside the gene matches: 9.

The V and J genes are TRBV27 and TRBJ2-1, with 7 bases lining up with TRBD1. The CDR3 contains 16 residues. The trim removed 7 bases at V and 0 bases at J, leaving 9 bases unmatched. Per the germline V gene, CDR1 is MNHEY and CDR2 is SMNVEV (reference sequence). CDR3 coding DNA: TGTGCCAGCAAATCACAGGGGCGCCTCTCCTACAATGAGCAGTTCTTC. This sequence encodes CASKSQGRLSYNEQFF.

J is TRBJ1-4 and V is TRBV20-1; 7 bases agree with TRBD1. The CDR3 loop spans 18 amino acids. With 0 bases clipped from V and 7 bases from J, the junction kept 17 bases outside the gene matches. CDR1 DFQATT and CDR2 SNEGSKA come from the germline V gene (reference sequence). This CDR3 is CSARDQTGAPLLGEKLFF. In nucleotides, the CDR3 is TGCAGTGCTAGAGATCAAACAGGGGCGCCTTTGTTAGGTGAAAAACTGTTTTTT.

On this clonotype: A single base separates this from a much larger clone, so it may be a read error. This rearrangement joins TRBV25-1 to TRBJ2-7; D remains unclear. This CDR3 is 14 amino acids long. Germline V gives CDR1 MGHDK, CDR2 SYGVNS. The V gene lost 3 bases and the J gene lost 2 bases, with 11 bases spanning the gap. The CDR3 coding sequence is TGTGCCAGCAGTGACACAGCCAATACCTACGAGCAGTACTTC. Its translation is CASSDTANTYEQYF.

Many counts were recorded for this clonotype. The CDR3 sequence is CASSFGATYNEQFF. The CDR3 DNA reads as TGTGCCAGCAGTTTTGGGGCCACCTACAATGAGCAGTTCTTC. The chain couples TRBV28 to TRBJ2-1, with D possibly TRBD1 on 5 matching bases. CDR3 length: 14 amino acids. Deletions cut 3 bases from V and 2 bases from J, with 8 bases between. Germline V gives CDR1 MDHEN, CDR2 SYDVKM.

The chain is built from TRBV12-3 or TRBV12-4 and TRBJ1-4; no reliable D call. V dropped 4 bases and J dropped 8 bases, with 14 bases sitting between them. The CDR3 has 14 residues. In DNA, the CDR3 is TGTGCCAGCAGTTCGCCATGGGGAAGGGAAAAACTGTTTTTT. Translated, it gives CASSSPWGREKLFF.

This clonotype was counted between two and nine times. The gene calls are TRBV29-1 and TRBJ1-6, with TRBD1 identical over 10 bases. This CDR3 is 13 amino acids long. Germline CDR1 and CDR2: SQVTM and ANQGSEA. J was trimmed by 9 bases and V by 6 bases; bases with no gene match: 5. The DNA of the CDR3 is TGCAGCGTGGGGACAGGGGAGGGTTCACCCCTCCACTTT. Translation gives CSVGTGEGSPLHF.

The J gene is TRBJ2-2, the V gene TRBV6-4; D tentatively fits TRBD1 or TRBD2 (5 bases each). The CDR3 sequence is 15 residues long. Germline lookup yields CDR1 MRHNA and CDR2 SNTAGT. V was cut by 2 bases and J by 2 bases, with 9 bases left in between. CDR3 DNA: TGTGCCAGCAGTGACGGGGACGATAACACCGGGGAGCTGTTTTTT. This sequence encodes CASSDGDDNTGELFF.

With regard to this clonotype: A junction boundary mismatches the germline segment, possibly from a read error. The chain recombines TRBV29-1 with TRBJ2-1; 9 nucleotides align to TRBD2. The length of the CDR3 is 16 residues. CDR1 SQVTM and CDR2 ANQGSEA come from the germline V gene. The CDR3 sequence: CSVRRRLAAKYTEQFF. The CDR3 bases are TGCAGCGTTCGCCGAAGACTAGCGGCAAAATACACTGAGCAGTTCTTC.

The gene calls are TRBV6-2 or TRBV6-3 and TRBJ2-1, with a weak D call TRBD1 (5 bases). The germline CDR1 and CDR2 sequences are MNHEY and SVGEGT. V gave up 2 bases and J gave up 4 bases, with 12 bases separating them. This CDR3 is 15 amino acids long. CDR3 DNA sequence: TGTGCCAGCAGTTACCTGGGGCCAGGGTACAATGAGCAGTTCTTC. Amino acid sequence: CASSYLGPGYNEQFF.

The rearrangement uses TRBV7-2 and TRBJ1-3; D is unresolved. Germline V gene sequence: CDR1 SGHTA, CDR2 FQGNSA. The CDR3 consists of 15 residues. The ends were cut back, 5 bases at V and 0 bases at J, with 11 bases in the middle. The CDR3 region is CASSPDSYSGNTIYF. The CDR3 DNA follows: TGTGCCAGCAGCCCGGACTCCTACTCTGGAAACACCATATATTTT.

This clonotype was found a few times. This sequence joins TRBV10-3 and TRBJ1-4; D not resolved. Per the germline V gene, CDR1 is ENHRY and CDR2 is SYGVKD. Deletions cut 2 bases from V and 4 bases from J, with 8 bases between. The CDR3 runs to 14 residues. CDR3 DNA: TGTGCCATCAGTGAGACAACAGTTAATGAAAAACTGTTTTTT. Residues: CAISETTVNEKLFF.

The V and J genes are TRBV9 and TRBJ1-2, with TRBD1 as a possible D gene (5 bases). The CDR3 runs 14 residues. Looked up from germline, CDR1 is SGDLS and CDR2 is YYNGEE. Trimming took 0 bases from V and 5 from J, leaving 11 bases between them. CDR3 coding DNA: TGTGCCAGCAGCGTAGATGGCGGGGGTTATGGCTACACCTTC. Its translation: CASSVDGGGYGYTF.

The chain is built from TRBV6-1 and TRBJ2-5; 7 bases match TRBD2. After removal of 7 bases from V and 2 bases from J, the junction contained 7 bases not matched to a gene. The V gene's germline CDR1 is MNHNS and CDR2 SASEGT. This CDR3 has 14 residues. The CDR3 bases are TGTGCCAGCACGGTGGGGGGGTTGCAAGAGACCCAGTACTTC. Translation: CASTVGGLQETQYF.

This clonotype was found once. V is TRBV11-2 and J is TRBJ2-7; D possibly uses TRBD1 or TRBD2 (5 bases each). This CDR3 is 16 amino acids long. The germline CDR1 and CDR2 sequences are SGHAT and FQNNGV. The V gene lost 2 bases and the J gene lost 0 bases, with 14 bases spanning the gap. CDR3 in amino acids: CASSLPGAVPSYEQYF. In DNA form, the CDR3 reads TGTGCCAGCAGCTTACCCGGGGCCGTCCCCTCCTACGAGCAGTACTTC.

The chain is built from TRBV27 and TRBJ2-7, with D uncertain. This CDR3 contains 15 residues. Between the trimmed V and J ends, which lost 2 bases and 0 bases, there was a span of 11 bases. The germline V gene encodes CDR1 MNHEY and CDR2 SMNVEV (reference sequence). Here the CDR3 DNA reads TGTGCCAGCAGTTTAGCCACAGTGAGCTCCTACGAGCAGTACTTC. Its protein is CASSLATVSSYEQYF.

The rearrangement links TRBV12-3 or TRBV12-4 to TRBJ1-5, with 9 bases fitting TRBD1. This CDR3 is built from 14 residues. V trimming: 10 bases; J trimming: 2 bases; junction bases outside the gene matches: 6. The CDR3 nucleotides read TGTGCCACCTTTCGGACAGGGGGCAATCAGCCCCAGCATTTT. Translated: CATFRTGGNQPQHF.

The chain joins TRBV29-1 to TRBJ2-2; D possibly corresponds to TRBD1 (6 bases). The CDR3 consists of 11 residues. V lost 5 bases, J lost 6 bases, and 7 bases lay in between. The germline V gene has CDR1 SQVTM and CDR2 ANQGSEA. The CDR3 coding sequence is TGCAGCGTTAACAGGGCCGGGGAGCTGTTTTTT. It encodes CSVNRAGELFF.

This chain links TRBV15 with TRBJ2-3; TRBD1 matches 8 bases. Germline V gives CDR1 LNHNV, CDR2 YYDKDF (reference sequence). V shed 5 bases, J shed 1 base, and the junction held 8 bases outside the gene matches. CDR3 length equals 16 residues. This chain's CDR3 is CATSPRTGLGTDTQYF. DNA of the CDR3: TGTGCCACCAGCCCCCGGACAGGGTTGGGCACAGATACGCAGTATTTT. Drawing the rest from reference TRBV15 and TRBJ2-3, the complete variable domain is DAMVIQNPRYQVTQFGKPVTLSCSQTLNHNVMYWYQQKSSQAPKLLFHYYDKDFNNEADTPDNFQSRRPNTSFCFLDIRSPGLGDTAMYLCATSPRTGLGTDTQYFGPGTRLTVL.

This clonotype was detected many times. J is TRBJ2-1 and V is TRBV28; TRBD1 or TRBD2 may be the D gene (5 bases each). V lost 5 bases and J lost 0, with 29 bases in between. This CDR3 has 21 amino acids. From germline, CDR1 is MDHEN and CDR2 SYDVKM. This CDR3 reads CASSRGWVRDLVKSSYNEQFF. DNA of the CDR3: TGTGCCAGCAGTCGAGGTTGGGTTCGGGACCTCGTAAAGAGCTCCTACAATGAGCAGTTCTTC.

The rearrangement joins TRBV27 to TRBJ2-5; D is unresolved. Trimming stripped 3 bases from V and 5 bases from J, with 10 bases between. The CDR3 is 13 amino acids. Germline V gene lookup returns CDR1 MNHEY and CDR2 SMNVEV (reference sequence). The CDR3 spells CASSLYSTETQYF. CDR3 coding DNA: TGTGCCAGCAGTTTGTACAGTACGGAGACCCAGTACTTC.

This clonotype was observed a few times. V and J are TRBV7-9 and TRBJ1-4, with 10 nucleotides matching TRBD1. The CDR3 has 16 amino acids. Trimming removed 1 base from V and 7 bases from J; junction bases left unmatched: 6. Per germline, CDR1 SEHNR and CDR2 FQNEAQ (reference sequence). CDR3 nucleotides: TGTGCCAGCAGCTTAGTTTCCTGGGACAGGGGTGAAAAACTGTTTTTT. Residues: CASSLVSWDRGEKLFF.

The table lists this clonotype with a few counts. The rearrangement joins TRBV4-2 to TRBJ2-1; 8 bases match TRBD2. This CDR3 spans 19 amino acids. V dropped 1 base and J dropped 5; count of bases not matched to a gene: 16. Germline CDR1 LGHNA, CDR2 YNFKEQ. The CDR3 DNA sequence: TGTGCCAGCAGCCAAGGGCCTAAAACGGGAGGGCCGAGAAACAATGAGCAGTTCTTC. Residues: CASSQGPKTGGPRNNEQFF.

This chain links TRBV20-1 with TRBJ2-1, with 10 bases fitting TRBD1. Germline CDR1 DFQATT, CDR2 SNEGSKA (reference sequence). The CDR3 is made up of 15 amino acids. J was trimmed by 5 bases and V by 3 bases; bases with no gene match: 7. The DNA for the CDR3 is TGCAGTGCTAGTCTAGGGACAGGGGAAAACAATGAGCAGTTCTTC. This codes for CSASLGTGENNEQFF.

The CDR3 here is CASTRGQGNYGYTF. The CDR3 DNA reads as TGTGCCAGCACCCGGGGACAGGGAAACTATGGCTACACCTTC. The chain carries TRBV6-6 and TRBJ1-2, with 9 bases identical to TRBD1. Germline CDR1 reads MNHNY; CDR2 reads SVGAGI (reference sequence). Unmatched junction bases numbered 5, after V lost 7 bases and J lost 2 bases. The CDR3 is 14 residues long.

This clonotype was recorded a few times. The chain couples TRBV9 to TRBJ1-2, with D perhaps matching TRBD1 (6 bases). V was shortened by 3 bases and J by 7 bases, with 13 bases between the two germline ends. CDR3 length: 13 amino acids. Germline CDR1 is SGDLS and CDR2 is YYNGEE. The CDR3 sequence: CASSEITGSGYTF. The CDR3 DNA reads as TGTGCCAGCAGCGAGATTACAGGGAGTGGCTACACCTTC.

V is TRBV11-2 and J is TRBJ1-2; D not certain. Germline V gives CDR1 SGHAT, CDR2 FQNNGV. Trimming took 5 bases from V and 4 from J, leaving 14 bases between them. This CDR3 has 14 amino acids. The CDR3 loop reads CASSGTGILYGYTF. The CDR3 region has the DNA TGTGCCAGCAGCGGCACCGGGATCCTCTATGGCTACACCTTC.

Comments on this clonotype: A much larger clone is a single base away; this may be a read error. V is TRBV5-1 and J is TRBJ2-4; a weak D match, TRBD2 (6 bases). Near its end, the DNA agrees better with TRBJ2-7, so the J call may be wrong. CDR3 length: 14 residues. CDR1 and CDR2 (germline): SGHRS, YFSETQ. CDR3 coding DNA: TGCGCCAGCAGCCATACGGCGGGGAGCTACGAGCAGTACTTC. It translates to CASSHTAGSYEQYF.

V gene TRBV2 combines with J gene TRBJ1-1; D is ambiguous. With 7 bases removed from V and 0 bases from J, the gap between germline ends came to 21 bases. CDR3 size: 17 residues. Germline loops: CDR1 SNHLY, CDR2 FYNNEI. The CDR3 nucleotides read TGTGCCAGCACACTTCACCTCGAGGGCACCATGAACACTGAAGCTTTCTTT. This codes for CASTLHLEGTMNTEAFF.

This clonotype was found a few times. The chain uses TRBV7-9 and TRBJ1-1; perhaps TRBD1 as D (5 bases). This CDR3 region has 12 residues. From germline, CDR1 is SEHNR and CDR2 FQNEAQ (reference sequence). With 11 bases removed from V and 1 base from J, the gap between germline ends came to 11 bases. CDR3 DNA: TGTGCCGGGCGACAGCCGAACACTGAAGCTTTCTTT. This gives the protein CAGRQPNTEAFF.

This chain uses TRBV28 with TRBJ2-1, with TRBD2 matching over 11 bases. V gave up 4 bases and J gave up 5 bases; unmatched junction bases: 10. Germline CDR1 and CDR2: MDHEN and SYDVKM. The CDR3 is 17 amino acids. Here the CDR3 reads CASSSLAGGPRDNEQFF. The CDR3 DNA reads TGTGCCAGCAGTTCCTTAGCGGGAGGGCCGAGAGACAATGAGCAGTTCTTC.